One and the same sample provided the 25 T cell receptor beta chains below, sequenced in a study of cytomegalovirus exposure and HLA in healthy donors. This PCR relied on a set of 60 Vbeta primers and 13 Jbeta primers. Clones were sequenced by immunoSEQ multiplex PCR, and TCRdb holds only the in-frame ones, with some missing. The sample consists of approximately 100,000 clones, 75% of them appearing once. Sequenced sample: PBMCs. The receptors were gathered from a middle-aged man in good health and CMV-seronegative.

This clone was counted between two and nine times. V and J are TRBV29-1 and TRBJ2-5; tentatively, D is TRBD1 (5 bases). CDR3 length: 12 amino acids. Germline values: CDR1 SQVTM, CDR2 ANQGSEA. V was shortened by 6 bases and J by 2 bases, with 10 bases between the two germline ends. CDR3 protein: CSVIRQQETQYF. The CDR3, as DNA: TGCAGCGTGATCCGACAGCAAGAGACCCAGTACTTC.

CDR3 in DNA: TGTGCCAGCAGCGCCGGGACAGGGGCACCCTACGAGCAGTACTTC. It translates to CASSAGTGAPYEQYF. The rearrangement links TRBV9 to TRBJ2-7, with 10 nucleotides matching TRBD1. V lost 3 bases and J lost 2; bases outside the gene matches: 5. This CDR3 comprises 15 residues. The germline V gene has CDR1 SGDLS and CDR2 YYNGEE.

The table lists this clone with a few counts. The V gene is TRBV10-2, the J gene TRBJ1-3; unclear D gene. Germline CDR1 is WSHSY and CDR2 is SAAADI. The V gene lost 1 base and the J gene lost 0 bases, with 13 bases spanning the gap. The CDR3 has 17 residues. The CDR3 here is CASSELRTQTSGNTIYF. The CDR3 bases are TGCGCCAGCAGTGAGTTGAGGACTCAAACCTCTGGAAACACCATATATTTT.

The rearrangement uses TRBV19 and TRBJ1-1; D may be TRBD1 (5 bases). With 3 bases removed from V and 5 bases from J, the gap between germline ends came to 13 bases. The CDR3 consists of 14 residues. Germline CDR1 reads LNHDA; CDR2 reads SQIVND (reference sequence). Written as DNA, the CDR3 is TGTGCCAGTAGTATGGCAGGGTCGGTTACTGAAGCTTTCTTT. Protein sequence: CASSMAGSVTEAFF.

This clone was detected a few times. The chain has TRBV7-9 and TRBJ1-4; 10 nucleotides line up with TRBD1. The CDR3 runs to 14 residues. Unmatched junction bases numbered 3, after V lost 5 bases and J lost 6 bases. The V gene's germline CDR1 is SEHNR and CDR2 FQNEAQ (reference sequence). The CDR3 region has the DNA TGTGCCAGCAGCCTGGGACAGGGGTATGAAAAACTGTTTTTT. This codes for CASSLGQGYEKLFF.

The chain uses TRBV14 and TRBJ1-1; 7 bases match TRBD1. Germline CDR1 reads SGHDN; CDR2 reads FVKESK. J gave up 4 bases and V 5 bases, and 13 bases lay outside the gene matches. The CDR3 covers 16 residues. The CDR3 is CASSSDRVGRGTEAFF. The CDR3 coding sequence is TGTGCCAGCAGCTCAGACAGGGTGGGTCGGGGCACTGAAGCTTTCTTT.

The chain recombines TRBV2 with TRBJ2-5, with a tentative D call TRBD2 (7 bases). CDR1 is SNHLY and CDR2 is FYNNEI in the germline V gene. Between the trimmed V and J ends, which lost 7 bases and 5 bases, there was a span of 14 bases. This CDR3 is 13 amino acids long. CDR3 sequence reads: CASMSGGFETQYF. CDR3 sequence (DNA): TGTGCCAGCATGTCGGGGGGCTTTGAGACCCAGTACTTC.

This rearrangement joins TRBV18 to TRBJ2-2, with 8 bases identical to TRBD1. Germline CDR1 KGHSH, CDR2 LQKENI. CDR3 size: 17 residues. V lost 2 bases to trimming and J lost 5 bases; unmatched junction nucleotides: 10. The CDR3 spells CASSPEIQGAGTGELFF. DNA for the CDR3: TGTGCCAGCTCACCAGAAATCCAGGGGGCCGGAACCGGGGAGCTGTTTTTT.

V usage is TRBV6-5 and J usage is TRBJ2-2, with D possibly TRBD2 on 7 matching bases. Trimming cost V 3 bases and J 8 bases, with 13 bases left between them. The germline CDR1 and CDR2 sequences are MNHEY and SVGAGI. This CDR3 is 14 amino acids long. For the CDR3, the DNA is TGTGCCAGCAGTTATGGGGGGGCAGGGGGGGAGCTGTTTTTT. It encodes CASSYGGAGGELFF.

This clone occurred once. The chain links TRBV7-9 to TRBJ1-1; the match to TRBD1 covers 10 bases. This CDR3 has 14 residues. The V gene end was trimmed by 5 bases and the J gene end by 5 bases; junction bases not matched to a gene: 5. In germline, CDR1 is SEHNR, CDR2 FQNEAQ (reference sequence). The CDR3 region has the DNA TGTGCCAGCAGCCCGGGACAGGGGAGGACTGAAGCTTTCTTT. As protein: CASSPGQGRTEAFF.

The chain carries TRBV9 and TRBJ2-3, with TRBD2 identical over 8 bases. V was clipped by 0 bases and J by 5 bases; unmatched bases: 5. This CDR3 has 15 amino acids. Germline loops: CDR1 SGDLS, CDR2 YYNGEE. In DNA form, the CDR3 reads TGTGCCAGCAGCGTAGCATCCGGGGGGGTAGATACGCAGTATTTT. Residues: CASSVASGGVDTQYF.

The CDR3 here is CASRKLAGLINEQFF. For the CDR3, the DNA is TGTGCCAGCAGAAAACTAGCGGGGCTAATCAATGAGCAGTTCTTC. The chain is built from TRBV6-5 and TRBJ2-1; TRBD2 aligns across 10 bases. From germline, CDR1 is MNHEY and CDR2 SVGAGI. V trimming: 6 bases; J trimming: 6 bases; junction bases outside the gene matches: 8. The CDR3 spans 15 residues.

The chain carries TRBV4-1 and TRBJ2-7, with D perhaps matching TRBD2 (6 bases). Germline assignment: CDR1 MGHRA and CDR2 YSYEKL. The ends were cut back, 0 bases at V and 4 bases at J, with 19 bases in the middle. The CDR3 contains 17 residues. Here the CDR3 DNA reads TGCGCCAGCAGCCAAGATTTTAGGGTAGTGGGAGGTTACGAGCAGTACTTC. This encodes CASSQDFRVVGGYEQYF.

This clone was seen a few times. The rearrangement uses TRBV10-3 and TRBJ2-2; TRBD1 aligns across 12 bases. Germline V gene lookup returns CDR1 ENHRY and CDR2 SYGVKD. The CDR3 length is 13 residues. The J segment lost 6 bases and the V segment lost 10 bases, leaving 3 bases of the junction unmatched. The CDR3 loop reads CASRDRGPGELFF. The CDR3 DNA reads as TGTGCCAGCCGGGACAGGGGGCCCGGGGAGCTGTTTTTT.

The CDR3 DNA reads TGTGCCAGCAGCGATTACGGGGACAGGGGCACCGGGGAGCTGTTTTTT. This translates into CASSDYGDRGTGELFF. The chain is built from TRBV7-9 and TRBJ2-2; 10 bases match TRBD1. Germline CDR1 SEHNR, CDR2 FQNEAQ (reference sequence). The trim removed 5 bases at V and 4 bases at J, leaving 7 bases unmatched. The CDR3 runs 16 residues. Complete variable domain (other parts from reference TRBV7-9 and TRBJ2-2): DTGVSQNPRHKITKRGQNVTFRCDPISEHNRLYWYRQTLGQGPEFLTYFQNEAQLEKSRLLSDRFSAERPKGSFSTLEIQRTEQGDSAMYLCASSDYGDRGTGELFFGEGSRLTVL.

V is TRBV29-1 and J is TRBJ1-3, with D uncertain. The germline V gene encodes CDR1 SQVTM and CDR2 ANQGSEA. Trimming shortened V by 4 bases and J by 8 bases, and 9 bases separated the two germline ends. The CDR3 covers 11 residues. The CDR3 is CSVVLGYTIYF. The CDR3 nucleotides are TGCAGCGTTGTTCTCGGGTACACCATATATTTT.

The CDR3 here is CATSRDRQETQYF. In DNA form, the CDR3 reads TGTGCCACCAGCAGAGATAGACAAGAGACCCAGTACTTC. The rearrangement links TRBV15 to TRBJ2-5; unclear D gene. Per the germline V gene, CDR1 is LNHNV and CDR2 is YYDKDF (reference sequence). The CDR3 is made up of 13 amino acids. Trimming took off 0 bases at V and 2 bases at J, with 4 bases between the two ends.

The chain carries TRBV5-4 and TRBJ2-3; D possibly corresponds to TRBD1 (5 bases). V lost 4 bases to trimming and J lost 3 bases, with 15 bases between them. There are 15 residues in the CDR3. The germline CDR1 and CDR2 sequences are SGHNT and YYREEE (reference sequence). CDR3: CASSPGFGATDTQYF. For the CDR3, the DNA is TGTGCCAGCAGCCCCGGCTTTGGGGCGACAGATACGCAGTATTTT.

This chain links TRBV5-5 with TRBJ1-2; D possibly corresponds to TRBD1 (5 bases). CDR1 is SGHKS and CDR2 is YYEKEE in the germline V gene (reference sequence). Trimming pared 6 bases from V and 8 bases from J, leaving 14 bases between. The CDR3 loop spans 12 amino acids. CDR3 DNA: TGTGCCAGCACCTCGGGGGGTTACGGCTACACCTTC. This sequence encodes CASTSGGYGYTF.

V usage is TRBV29-1 and J usage is TRBJ2-7; D not certain. CDR1 is SQVTM, CDR2 ANQGSEA, per germline. The V end lost 8 bases, the J end lost 0 bases, and 11 bases lay between the germline ends. The CDR3 length is 12 residues. CDR3 in amino acids: CSFRGDSYEQYF. CDR3 in DNA: TGCAGCTTCCGAGGAGACTCCTACGAGCAGTACTTC.

The chain recombines TRBV5-4 with TRBJ1-4, with 7 bases matching TRBD1. CDR1 is SGHNT, CDR2 YYREEE, per germline (reference sequence). The CDR3 is made up of 15 amino acids. Unmatched junction bases numbered 3, after V lost 4 bases and J lost 0 bases. CDR3 sequence: CASSRDSATNEKLFF. CDR3 DNA: TGTGCCAGCAGCCGGGACAGTGCAACTAATGAAAAACTGTTTTTT.

This clone occurred a few times. V gene TRBV4-1 combines with J gene TRBJ2-1, with TRBD2 matching 8 bases. The CDR3 totals 16 residues. Trimming took 0 bases from V and 10 from J; bases not matched to a gene: 11. CDR1 MGHRA and CDR2 YSYEKL come from the germline V gene. The CDR3 sequence is CASSQDSGGGSHEQFF. CDR3 nucleotides: TGCGCCAGCAGCCAAGATTCGGGGGGGGGATCACACGAGCAGTTCTTC.

V and J are TRBV11-1 and TRBJ1-3; perhaps TRBD1 as D (6 bases). The germline V gene encodes CDR1 SGHAT and CDR2 FQDESV (reference sequence). V dropped 7 bases and J dropped 0 bases, with 19 bases sitting between them. The CDR3 length is 17 residues. CDR3: CASTTLLRTVSGNTIYF. CDR3 bases: TGTGCCAGCACGACGCTTCTACGGACAGTCTCTGGAAACACCATATATTTT.

This clone was seen only once. The J gene is TRBJ2-7, the V gene TRBV5-1; weak D call: TRBD1 (5 bases). Trimming took off 3 bases at V and 3 bases at J, with 10 bases between the two ends. Germline V lookup: CDR1 SGHRS, CDR2 YFSETQ. CDR3 length: 13 amino acids. CDR3: CASSYARDYEQYF. The CDR3 nucleotides are TGCGCCAGCAGCTACGCCAGGGACTACGAGCAGTACTTC. Full variable domain (rest looked up from reference TRBV5-1 and TRBJ2-7): KAGVTQTPRYLIKTRGQQVTLSCSPISGHRSVSWYQQTPGQGLQFLFEYFSETQRNKGNFPGRFSGRQFSNSRSEMNVSTLELGDSALYLCASSYARDYEQYFGPGTRLTVT.

The chain employs TRBV5-1 and TRBJ1-4; the D is unclear. Germline assignment: CDR1 SGHRS and CDR2 YFSETQ. This CDR3 comprises 14 residues. V was shortened by 5 bases and J by 7 bases, with 15 bases between the two germline ends. The CDR3 coding sequence is TGCGCCAGCAGGGCGGTGGTGGAGGGTGAAAAACTGTTTTTT. Translating it yields CASRAVVEGEKLFF.